Presented here are 22 T cell receptor beta chains from one specimen sequenced in a study of blood T cell repertoires in COVID-19 (dated by TCRdb to 2018 to 2020). Receptor libraries were prepared by the immunoSEQ multiplex PCR assay. The clones in this table, taken by TCRdb from immuneACCESS, are in-frame only. Not every clone is retained; where verified, under half of the shortfall comes from an unresolved V gene, and the cause of the rest is unknown. Within this sample are approximately 300,000 clones, with 88% of them counted one time only. The ten largest clones represent about 11% of the sample. The sequencing sample was made of peripheral blood. The receptors shown here come from a woman in her 30s with COVID-19, enrolled during active disease.

The chain recombines TRBV4-2 with TRBJ1-5; TRBD1 agrees at 10 bases. Trimming at V came to 0 bases and at J to 4 bases, leaving 3 bases not matched to a gene. The CDR3 runs 16 residues. Germline values: CDR1 LGHNA, CDR2 YNFKEQ. The CDR3 DNA follows: TGTGCCAGCAGCCAAGATCGGGGACAGGGGAATCAGCCCCAGCATTTT. Its protein product is CASSQDRGQGNQPQHF.

This sequence joins TRBV18 and TRBJ1-2; D is ambiguous. Germline CDR1 reads KGHSH; CDR2 reads LQKENI. The CDR3 covers 14 residues. V shed 0 bases and J shed 4 bases, with 9 bases lying between them. Written as DNA, the CDR3 is TGTGCCAGCTCACCACCGGGCAGAGTCTATGGCTACACCTTC. Its protein is CASSPPGRVYGYTF. Full variable domain (outside the CDR3, taken from reference TRBV18 and TRBJ1-2): NAGVMQNPRHLVRRRGQEARLRCSPMKGHSHVYWYRQLPEEGLKFMVYLQKENIIDESGMPKERFSAEFPKEGPSILRIQQVVRGDSAAYFCASSPPGRVYGYTFGSGTRLTVV.

This clone was counted between two and nine times. The J gene is TRBJ1-1, the V gene TRBV29-1; TRBD1 might be the D (5 bases). The CDR3 runs to 12 residues. CDR1 is SQVTM, CDR2 ANQGSEA, per germline. V gave up 3 bases and J gave up 5 bases, with 10 bases separating them. CDR3 in DNA: TGCAGCGTTGACAGGGCGGGGACTGAAGCTTTCTTT. Translated, it gives CSVDRAGTEAFF.

The rearrangement uses TRBV7-8 and TRBJ2-7; TRBD2 is a possible D gene (6 bases). Germline V gives CDR1 SGHVS, CDR2 FQNEAQ. Trimming stripped 6 bases from V and 7 bases from J, with 13 bases between. The CDR3 sequence is 12 residues long. CDR3 in DNA: TGTGCCAGCAGTGGGAGGTCGAAAGAGCAGTACTTC. Amino acids: CASSGRSKEQYF.

Remarks on this clone: This sample also contains other DNA sequences that code for the same CDR3. The rearrangement links TRBV14 to TRBJ2-7; TRBD2 matches 12 bases. With V trimmed by 1 base and J by 7 bases, 5 bases remained unmatched. The germline V gene has CDR1 SGHDN and CDR2 FVKESK. This CDR3 is built from 15 residues. The chain's CDR3 is CASSQATSGRREQYF. In DNA form, the CDR3 reads TGTGCCAGCAGCCAAGCCACTAGCGGGAGGAGGGAGCAGTACTTC. Filled out from reference TRBV14 and TRBJ2-7, the complete variable domain reads EAGVTQFPSHSVIEKGQTVTLRCDPISGHDNLYWYRRVMGKEIKFLLHFVKESKQDESGMPNNRFLAERTGGTYSTLKVQPAELEDSGVYFCASSQATSGRREQYFGPGTRLTVT.

The V call is TRBV3-1 (or the pseudogene TRBV3-2), the J call TRBJ2-7, with 10 bases that match TRBD2. V was pared by 4 bases and J by 0 bases, with 6 bases of the junction left unmatched. The germline CDR1 and CDR2 sequences are LGHDT and YNNKEL (reference sequence). The CDR3 has 16 amino acids. CDR3 sequence (DNA): TGTGCCAGCAGCCGATGGACTAGCGGAACCTCCTACGAGCAGTACTTC. This translates into CASSRWTSGTSYEQYF.

The chain recombines TRBV18 with TRBJ2-1; D is possibly TRBD2 (6 bases). V lost 3 bases to trimming and J lost 3 bases, with 12 bases between them. This CDR3 contains 15 residues. Per germline, CDR1 KGHSH and CDR2 LQKENI. CDR3 sequence: CASSPFSGVYNEQFF. CDR3 DNA: TGTGCCAGCTCACCTTTCTCGGGAGTCTACAATGAGCAGTTCTTC.

Comment on this clone: The same CDR3 arises from other DNA sequences in this sample as well. V gene TRBV5-1 combines with J gene TRBJ2-3; 15 bases fit TRBD2. The V and J ends lost 0 bases and 1 base, in that order; junction bases with no gene match: 3. Germline-derived CDR1 and CDR2 are SGHRS and YFSETQ. This CDR3 region has 18 residues. The CDR3 DNA reads TGCGCCAGCAGCTTGGTAGGACTAGCGGGAGGGGGCACAGATACGCAGTATTTT. Translated, it gives CASSLVGLAGGGTDTQYF. Combining the CDR3 with reference TRBV5-1 and TRBJ2-3 gives the whole variable domain KAGVTQTPRYLIKTRGQQVTLSCSPISGHRSVSWYQQTPGQGLQFLFEYFSETQRNKGNFPGRFSGRQFSNSRSEMNVSTLELGDSALYLCASSLVGLAGGGTDTQYFGPGTRLTVL.

The chain recombines TRBV6-1 with TRBJ1-2; 7 bases are a match to TRBD1. Germline V CDR1 and CDR2: MNHNS, SASEGT. Losses at the gene ends were 5 bases for V and 6 bases for J; bases not matched to a gene: 6. The CDR3 totals 13 residues. As DNA, the CDR3 is TGTGCCAGCAGTTTGACAGGGCTTGATGGCTACACCTTC. Protein: CASSLTGLDGYTF.

CDR3 sequence: CASSPGARQPQHF. CDR3 bases: TGTGCCAGCTCACCAGGGGCAAGGCAGCCCCAGCATTTT. The rearrangement links TRBV18 to TRBJ1-5; a possible D gene is TRBD1 (5 bases). V gave up 2 bases and J gave up 7 bases, with 9 bases separating them. This CDR3 comprises 13 residues. Germline CDR1 reads KGHSH; CDR2 reads LQKENI.

The chain employs TRBV16 and TRBJ1-2, with D uncertain. Germline assignment: CDR1 KGHSY and CDR2 FQNENV. V was clipped by 6 bases and J by 0 bases, with 17 bases between them. The CDR3 totals 16 residues. The CDR3 DNA is TGTGCCAGCAGTACTGGGAGCAGTGCCACTAACTATGGCTACACCTTC. Its translation is CASSTGSSATNYGYTF.

The chain joins TRBV6-5 to TRBJ1-2; D gene ambiguous. This CDR3 is 12 amino acids long. The V and J ends lost 6 bases and 1 base respectively, with 6 bases between them. CDR1 MNHEY and CDR2 SVGAGI come from the germline V gene. Here the CDR3 DNA reads TGTGCCAGCAGGAGAGTTAACTATGGCTACACCTTC. Protein sequence: CASRRVNYGYTF.

The chain couples TRBV28 to TRBJ2-7, with 10 nucleotides matching TRBD1. The CDR3 spans 15 residues. The ends lost 5 bases at V and 3 bases at J; junction bases unmatched: 7. The germline CDR1 and CDR2 sequences are MDHEN and SYDVKM. CDR3 DNA: TGTGCCAGCAGTCCCCCCGGGACAGGGGTCTACGAGCAGTACTTC. Its translation is CASSPPGTGVYEQYF.

This clone was observed a few times. The chain employs TRBV30 and TRBJ1-2; 7 bases align to TRBD1. The germline gives CDR1 GTSNPN, CDR2 SVGIG (reference sequence). V shed 2 bases, J shed 4 bases, and the junction held 7 bases outside the gene matches. This CDR3 region has 14 residues. The CDR3 bases are TGTGCCTGGAGTTCAAAACAGGGGACCTATGGCTACACCTTC. Its protein product is CAWSSKQGTYGYTF.

The CDR3 spells CASSLRLSRVDTEAFF. The CDR3 DNA reads TGTGCCAGCAGCTTAAGGCTTAGCAGGGTGGACACTGAAGCTTTCTTT. The V call is TRBV7-2, the J call TRBJ1-1; D is perhaps TRBD1 (5 bases). Per the germline V gene, CDR1 is SGHTA and CDR2 is FQGNSA. The germline V and J ends were trimmed by 2 bases and 3 bases, with 16 bases remaining between them. This CDR3 has 16 amino acids.

V gene TRBV27 combines with J gene TRBJ1-1; 7 nucleotides match TRBD1. The CDR3 loop spans 16 amino acids. V gave up 2 bases and J gave up 3 bases; unmatched junction bases: 9. The germline CDR1 and CDR2 sequences are MNHEY and SMNVEV (reference sequence). CDR3 amino acids: CASSLTRGRGDTEAFF. The CDR3 bases are TGTGCCAGCAGTTTAACAAGGGGGCGCGGGGACACTGAAGCTTTCTTT.

This clone appeared once. The chain is built from TRBV30 and TRBJ2-1; D is possibly TRBD1 (6 bases). Germline CDR1 reads GTSNPN; CDR2 reads SVGIG (reference sequence). The length of the CDR3 is 12 residues. With 2 bases removed from V and 12 bases from J, the gap between germline ends came to 14 bases. The CDR3 DNA reads as TGTGCCTGGAGTCCAAGAGGACAGTTGCAGTTCTTC. It yields the protein CAWSPRGQLQFF.

The CDR3 bases are TGTGCCAGCAGCCTTTTCGAGGAGACTAGCGGGAATGAGCAGTTCTTC. As protein: CASSLFEETSGNEQFF. The chain uses TRBV27 and TRBJ2-1, with TRBD2 matching 10 bases. The CDR3 covers 16 residues. Trimming cost V 6 bases and J 7 bases; bases outside gene matches: 12. CDR1 and CDR2 from the germline V gene are MNHEY and SMNVEV (reference sequence).

The sample holds a few counts of this clone. V and J are TRBV6-1 and TRBJ2-6, with a weak D call TRBD1 (6 bases). The CDR3 runs 16 residues. V lost 3 bases, J lost 0 bases, and 9 bases lay in between. Looked up from germline, CDR1 is MNHNS and CDR2 is SASEGT. The DNA of the CDR3 is TGTGCCAGCAGTGAGACAGGAGGCTCTGGGGCCAACGTCCTGACTTTC. Its protein product is CASSETGGSGANVLTF.

The sample holds one count of this clone. This chain's CDR3 is CASTISDRSYTEAFF. CDR3 DNA sequence: TGTGCCAGCACTATATCCGACAGATCATACACTGAAGCTTTCTTT. The chain has TRBV6-6 and TRBJ1-1; tentatively, D is TRBD1 (5 bases). The length of the CDR3 is 15 residues. The V and J ends lost 7 bases and 3 bases respectively, with 18 bases between them. Germline CDR1 and CDR2: MNHNY and SVGAGI (reference sequence).

The chain employs TRBV9 and TRBJ2-1, with 7 bases fitting TRBD2. The ends lost 0 bases at V and 7 bases at J; junction bases unmatched: 10. The CDR3 runs to 16 residues. Germline lookup yields CDR1 SGDLS and CDR2 YYNGEE. This CDR3 is CASSVASGEGLNEQFF. As DNA, the CDR3 is TGTGCCAGCAGCGTAGCTTCGGGGGAGGGCCTTAATGAGCAGTTCTTC.

The J gene is TRBJ1-2, the V gene TRBV30; D remains unclear. V lost 0 bases and J lost 1, with 12 bases in between. The germline gives CDR1 GTSNPN, CDR2 SVGIG (reference sequence). This CDR3 has 15 residues. The CDR3 spells CAWSVTLRSNYGYTF. DNA of the CDR3: TGTGCCTGGAGTGTAACCCTCCGGAGTAACTATGGCTACACCTTC.